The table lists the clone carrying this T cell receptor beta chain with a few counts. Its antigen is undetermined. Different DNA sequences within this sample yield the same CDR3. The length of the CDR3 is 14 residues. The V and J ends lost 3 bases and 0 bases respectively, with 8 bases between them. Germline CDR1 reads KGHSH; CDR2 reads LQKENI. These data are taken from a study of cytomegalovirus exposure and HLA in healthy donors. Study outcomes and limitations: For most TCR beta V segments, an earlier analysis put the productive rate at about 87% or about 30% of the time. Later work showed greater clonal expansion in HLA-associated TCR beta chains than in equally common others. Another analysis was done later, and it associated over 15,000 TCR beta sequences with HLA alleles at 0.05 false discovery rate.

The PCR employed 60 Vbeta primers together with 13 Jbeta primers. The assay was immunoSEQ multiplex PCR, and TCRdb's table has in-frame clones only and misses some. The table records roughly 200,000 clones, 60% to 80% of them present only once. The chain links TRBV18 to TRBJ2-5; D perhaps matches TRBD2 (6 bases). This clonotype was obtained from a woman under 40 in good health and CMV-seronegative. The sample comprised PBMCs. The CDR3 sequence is CASSPGLNQETQYF. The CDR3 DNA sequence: TGTGCCAGCTCACCCGGACTAAACCAAGAGACCCAGTACTTC.